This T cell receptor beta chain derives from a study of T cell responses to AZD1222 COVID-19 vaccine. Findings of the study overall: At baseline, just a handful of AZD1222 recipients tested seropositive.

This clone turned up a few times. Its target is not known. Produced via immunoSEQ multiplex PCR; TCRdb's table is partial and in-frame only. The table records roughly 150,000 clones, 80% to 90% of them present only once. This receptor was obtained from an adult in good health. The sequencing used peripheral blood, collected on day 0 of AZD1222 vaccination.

CDR3 DNA sequence: TGTGCCACCAAAGGGAACACTGAAGCTTTCTTT. Translated: CATKGNTEAFF. V gene TRBV28 combines with J gene TRBJ1-1; D is ambiguous. Germline assignment: CDR1 MDHEN and CDR2 SYDVKM. The CDR3 runs to 11 residues. The V and J ends lost 10 bases and 1 base respectively, with 7 bases between them.